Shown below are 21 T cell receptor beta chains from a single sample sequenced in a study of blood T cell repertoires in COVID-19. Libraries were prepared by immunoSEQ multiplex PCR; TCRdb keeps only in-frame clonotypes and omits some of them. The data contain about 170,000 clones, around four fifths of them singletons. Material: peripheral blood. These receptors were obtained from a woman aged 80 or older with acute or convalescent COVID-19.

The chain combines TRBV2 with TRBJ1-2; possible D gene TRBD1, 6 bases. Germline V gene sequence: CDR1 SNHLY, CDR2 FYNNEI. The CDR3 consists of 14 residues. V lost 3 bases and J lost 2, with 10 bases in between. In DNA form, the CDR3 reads TGTGCCAGCAGTGAGCGGGGGGCGAACTATGGCTACACCTTC. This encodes CASSERGANYGYTF. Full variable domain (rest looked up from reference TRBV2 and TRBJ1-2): EPEVTQTPSHQVTQMGQEVILRCVPISNHLYFYWYRQILGQKVEFLVSFYNNEISEKSEIFDDQFSVERPDGSNFTLKIRSTKLEDSAMYFCASSERGANYGYTFGSGTRLTVV.

CDR3 nucleotides: TGTGCCACCAGCAGAGATGGGAGCGAGCAGTACTTC. Its translation is CATSRDGSEQYF. This sequence joins TRBV15 and TRBJ2-7; D possibly corresponds to TRBD2 (5 bases). The ends were cut back, 0 bases at V and 6 bases at J, with 6 bases in the middle. The germline V gene encodes CDR1 LNHNV and CDR2 YYDKDF (reference sequence). The CDR3 consists of 12 residues. Together with reference TRBV15 and TRBJ2-7, the CDR3 gives the full variable domain: DAMVIQNPRYQVTQFGKPVTLSCSQTLNHNVMYWYQQKSSQAPKLLFHYYDKDFNNEADTPDNFQSRRPNTSFCFLDIRSPGLGDTAMYLCATSRDGSEQYFGPGTRLTVT.

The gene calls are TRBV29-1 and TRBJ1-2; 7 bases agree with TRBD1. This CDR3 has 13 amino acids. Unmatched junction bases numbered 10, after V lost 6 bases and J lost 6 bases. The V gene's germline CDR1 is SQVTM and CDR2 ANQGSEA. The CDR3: CSVGGQPGDGYTF. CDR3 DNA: TGCAGCGTGGGGGGACAGCCCGGGGATGGCTACACCTTC.

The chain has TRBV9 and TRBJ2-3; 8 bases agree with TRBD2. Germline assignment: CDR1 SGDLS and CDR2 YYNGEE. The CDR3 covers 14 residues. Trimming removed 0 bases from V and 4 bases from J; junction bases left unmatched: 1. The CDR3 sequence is CASSVGGGPDTQYF. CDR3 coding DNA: TGTGCCAGCAGCGTAGGCGGGGGGCCAGATACGCAGTATTTT.

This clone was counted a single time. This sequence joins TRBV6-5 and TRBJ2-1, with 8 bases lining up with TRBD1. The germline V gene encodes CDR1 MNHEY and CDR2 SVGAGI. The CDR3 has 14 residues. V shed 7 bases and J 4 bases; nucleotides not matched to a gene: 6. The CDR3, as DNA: TGTGCCAGCATCTTCGACAGGGGTTACAATGAGCAGTTCTTC. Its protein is CASIFDRGYNEQFF.

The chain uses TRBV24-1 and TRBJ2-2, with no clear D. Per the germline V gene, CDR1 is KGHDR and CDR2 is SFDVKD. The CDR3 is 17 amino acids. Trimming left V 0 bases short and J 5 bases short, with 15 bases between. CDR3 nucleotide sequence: TGTGCCACCAGTGATTTGCCCCCTAGTGTTGGAACCGGGGAGCTGTTTTTT. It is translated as CATSDLPPSVGTGELFF.

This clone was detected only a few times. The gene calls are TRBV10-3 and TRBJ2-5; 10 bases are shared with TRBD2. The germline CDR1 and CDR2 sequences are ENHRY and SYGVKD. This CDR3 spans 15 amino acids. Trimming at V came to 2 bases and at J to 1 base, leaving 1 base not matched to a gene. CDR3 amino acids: CAISEASGGQETQYF. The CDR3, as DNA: TGTGCCATCAGTGAGGCTAGCGGGGGCCAAGAGACCCAGTACTTC.

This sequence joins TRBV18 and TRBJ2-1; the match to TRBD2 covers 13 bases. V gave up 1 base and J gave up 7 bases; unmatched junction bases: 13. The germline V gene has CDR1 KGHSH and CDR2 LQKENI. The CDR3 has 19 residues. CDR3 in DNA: TGTGCCAGCTCACCACGGACTAGCGGGGGACCTAGTTGGGGTAATGAGCAGTTCTTC. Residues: CASSPRTSGGPSWGNEQFF.

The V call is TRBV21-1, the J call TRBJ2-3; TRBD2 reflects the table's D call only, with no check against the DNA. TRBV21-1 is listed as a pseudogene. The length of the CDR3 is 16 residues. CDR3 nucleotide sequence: TGTGCCAGCAGCAAAGCGGTTCGAAGCTGCACAGATACGCAGTATTTT. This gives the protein CASSKAVRSCTDTQYF.

Here the CDR3 DNA reads TGCAGCGTTGGGCAGGGTAATGAGCAGTTCTTC. This codes for CSVGQGNEQFF. This chain connects TRBV29-1 to TRBJ2-1, with a possible D match to TRBD1 (5 bases). The CDR3 consists of 11 residues. With 4 bases removed from V and 7 bases from J, the gap between germline ends came to 8 bases. CDR1 SQVTM and CDR2 ANQGSEA come from the germline V gene.

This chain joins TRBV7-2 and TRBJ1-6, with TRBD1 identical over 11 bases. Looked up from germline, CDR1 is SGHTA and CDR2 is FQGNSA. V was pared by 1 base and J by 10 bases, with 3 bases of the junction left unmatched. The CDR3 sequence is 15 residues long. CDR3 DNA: TGTGCCAGCAGCTTAGGGACAGGGGGCGGGTCACCCCTCCACTTT. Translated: CASSLGTGGGSPLHF. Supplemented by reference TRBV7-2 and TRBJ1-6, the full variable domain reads GAGVSQSPSNKVTEKGKDVELRCDPISGHTALYWYRQSLGQGLEFLIYFQGNSAPDKSGLPSDRFSAERTGGSVSTLTIQRTQQEDSAVYLCASSLGTGGGSPLHFGNGTRLTVT.

CDR3 region: CASSRSDEQYF. In DNA form, the CDR3 reads TGTGCCAGCAGCCGCTCGGACGAGCAGTACTTC. The gene calls are TRBV5-5 and TRBJ2-7; D not certain. Trimming took off 4 bases at V and 5 bases at J, with 7 bases between the two ends. There are 11 residues in the CDR3. Germline loops: CDR1 SGHKS, CDR2 YYEKEE (reference sequence).

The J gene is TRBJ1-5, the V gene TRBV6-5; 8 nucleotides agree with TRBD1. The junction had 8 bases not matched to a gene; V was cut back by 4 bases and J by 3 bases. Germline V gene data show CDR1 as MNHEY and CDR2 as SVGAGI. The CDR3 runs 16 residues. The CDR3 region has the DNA TGTGCCAGCAGTTCAGGGGGCCTAAGACCCAATCAGCCCCAGCATTTT. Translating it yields CASSSGGLRPNQPQHF.

CDR3 in amino acids: CASSYGGRASNEQFF. The CDR3 DNA follows: TGTGCCAGCAGTTACGGCGGGAGGGCCAGTAATGAGCAGTTCTTC. This chain links TRBV6-2 or TRBV6-3 with TRBJ2-1, with TRBD2 matching over 9 bases. Unmatched junction bases numbered 6, after V lost 2 bases and J lost 7 bases. CDR1 and CDR2 (germline): MNHEY, SVGEGT. The CDR3 runs 15 residues.

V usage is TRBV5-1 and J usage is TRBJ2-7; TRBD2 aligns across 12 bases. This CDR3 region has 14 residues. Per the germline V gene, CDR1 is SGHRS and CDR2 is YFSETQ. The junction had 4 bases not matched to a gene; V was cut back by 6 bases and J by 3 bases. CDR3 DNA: TGCGCCAGCAAGGCTAGCGGGGGGGTCTACGAGCAGTACTTC. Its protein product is CASKASGGVYEQYF.

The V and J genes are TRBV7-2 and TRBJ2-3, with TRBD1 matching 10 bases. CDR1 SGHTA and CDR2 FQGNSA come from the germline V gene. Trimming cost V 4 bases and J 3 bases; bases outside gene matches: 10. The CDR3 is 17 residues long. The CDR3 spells CASSSPLWTGGTDTQYF. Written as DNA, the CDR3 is TGTGCCAGCAGCTCACCCCTATGGACAGGGGGGACAGATACGCAGTATTTT.

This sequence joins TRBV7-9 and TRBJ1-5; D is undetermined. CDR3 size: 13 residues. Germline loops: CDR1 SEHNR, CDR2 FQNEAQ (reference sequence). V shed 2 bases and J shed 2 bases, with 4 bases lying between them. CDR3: CASSLYGNQPQHF. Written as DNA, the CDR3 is TGTGCCAGCAGCTTATATGGCAATCAGCCCCAGCATTTT.

The CDR3 nucleotides read TGCGCCAGCAGCCGGGACAGGGGGATCACAGATACGCAGTATTTT. Amino acid sequence: CASSRDRGITDTQYF. The gene calls are TRBV5-1 and TRBJ2-3, with 11 bases lining up with TRBD1. Trimming removed 4 bases from V and 2 bases from J; junction bases left unmatched: 3. This CDR3 has 15 residues. Germline V gene lookup returns CDR1 SGHRS and CDR2 YFSETQ. Full variable domain (outside the CDR3, taken from reference TRBV5-1 and TRBJ2-3): KAGVTQTPRYLIKTRGQQVTLSCSPISGHRSVSWYQQTPGQGLQFLFEYFSETQRNKGNFPGRFSGRQFSNSRSEMNVSTLELGDSALYLCASSRDRGITDTQYFGPGTRLTVL.

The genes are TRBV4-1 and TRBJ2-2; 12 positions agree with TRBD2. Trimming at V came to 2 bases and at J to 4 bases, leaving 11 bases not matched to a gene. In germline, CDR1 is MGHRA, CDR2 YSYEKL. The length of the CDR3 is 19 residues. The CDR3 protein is CASSQQGRLAGGITGELFF. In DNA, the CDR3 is TGCGCCAGCAGCCAACAGGGTCGTCTAGCGGGAGGGATCACCGGGGAGCTGTTTTTT.

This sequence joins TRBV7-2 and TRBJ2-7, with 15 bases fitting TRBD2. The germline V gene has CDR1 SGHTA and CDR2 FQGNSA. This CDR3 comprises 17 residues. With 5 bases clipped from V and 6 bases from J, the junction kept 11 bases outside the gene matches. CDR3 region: CASSAPGLAGGVTEQYF. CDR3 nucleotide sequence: TGTGCCAGCAGCGCTCCGGGACTAGCGGGGGGCGTAACCGAGCAGTACTTC. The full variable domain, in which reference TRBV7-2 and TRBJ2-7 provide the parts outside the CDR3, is GAGVSQSPSNKVTEKGKDVELRCDPISGHTALYWYRQSLGQGLEFLIYFQGNSAPDKSGLPSDRFSAERTGGSVSTLTIQRTQQEDSAVYLCASSAPGLAGGVTEQYFGPGTRLTVT.

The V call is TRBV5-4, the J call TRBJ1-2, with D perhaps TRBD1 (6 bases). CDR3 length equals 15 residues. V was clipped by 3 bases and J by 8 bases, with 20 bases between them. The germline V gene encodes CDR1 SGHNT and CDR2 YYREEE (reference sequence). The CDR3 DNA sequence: TGTGCCAGCAGCTCCCCCTCCGGGACACCGGGGGGCTACACCTTC. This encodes CASSSPSGTPGGYTF.